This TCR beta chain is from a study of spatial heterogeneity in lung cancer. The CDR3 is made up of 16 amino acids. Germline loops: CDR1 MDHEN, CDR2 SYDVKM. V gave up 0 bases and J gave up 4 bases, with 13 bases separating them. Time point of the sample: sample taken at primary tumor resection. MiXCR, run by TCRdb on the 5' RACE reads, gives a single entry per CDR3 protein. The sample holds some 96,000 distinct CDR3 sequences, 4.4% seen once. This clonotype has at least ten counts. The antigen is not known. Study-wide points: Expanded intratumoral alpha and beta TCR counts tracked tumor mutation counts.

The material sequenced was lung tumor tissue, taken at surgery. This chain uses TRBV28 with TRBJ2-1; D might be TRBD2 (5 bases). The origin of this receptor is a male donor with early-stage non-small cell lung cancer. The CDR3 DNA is TGTGCCAGCAGTTTATGGCCCAGCGGCCGATACAATGAGCAGTTCTTC. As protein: CASSLWPSGRYNEQFF.